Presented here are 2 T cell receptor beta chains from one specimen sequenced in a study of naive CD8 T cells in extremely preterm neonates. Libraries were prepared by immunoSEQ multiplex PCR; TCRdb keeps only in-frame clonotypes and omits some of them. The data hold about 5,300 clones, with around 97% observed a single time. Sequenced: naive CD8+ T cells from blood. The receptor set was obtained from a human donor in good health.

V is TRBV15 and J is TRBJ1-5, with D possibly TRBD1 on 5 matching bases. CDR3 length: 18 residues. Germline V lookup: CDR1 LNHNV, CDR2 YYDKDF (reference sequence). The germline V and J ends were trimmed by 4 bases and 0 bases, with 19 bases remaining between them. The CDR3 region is CATSKGVVDSHSNQPQHF. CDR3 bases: TGTGCCACCAGCAAAGGGGTGGTCGACAGCCATAGCAATCAGCCCCAGCATTTT.

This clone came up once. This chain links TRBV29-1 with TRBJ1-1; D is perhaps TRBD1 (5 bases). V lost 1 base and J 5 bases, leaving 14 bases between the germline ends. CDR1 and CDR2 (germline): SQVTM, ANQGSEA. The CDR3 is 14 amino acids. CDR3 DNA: TGCAGCGTTGAAGGGGCAGGGTCTAGGACTGAAGCTTTCTTT. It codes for CSVEGAGSRTEAFF.